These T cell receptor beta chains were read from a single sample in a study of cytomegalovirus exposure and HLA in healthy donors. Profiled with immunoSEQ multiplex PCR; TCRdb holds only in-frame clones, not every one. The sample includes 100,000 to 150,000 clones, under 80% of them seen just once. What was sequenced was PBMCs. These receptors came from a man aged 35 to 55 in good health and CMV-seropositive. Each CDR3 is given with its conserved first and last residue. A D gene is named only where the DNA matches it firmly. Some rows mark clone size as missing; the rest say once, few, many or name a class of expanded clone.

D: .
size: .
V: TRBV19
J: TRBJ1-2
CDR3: CASSPSYREGYTF
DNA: TGTGCCAGTAGTCCATCCTACAGAGAGGGCTACACCTTC

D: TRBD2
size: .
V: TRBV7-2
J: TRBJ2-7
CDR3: CASSLEAGEYDEQYF
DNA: TGTGCCAGCAGCTTAGAGGCGGGAGAGTACGACGAGCAGTACTTC

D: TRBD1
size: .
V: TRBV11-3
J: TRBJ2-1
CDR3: CASSRTGTDAEQFF
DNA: TGTGCCAGCAGCAGGACAGGGACGGACGCTGAGCAGTTCTTC

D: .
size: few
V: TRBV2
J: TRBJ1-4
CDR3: CASRRQNEKLFF
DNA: TGTGCCAGCAGAAGACAGAATGAAAAACTGTTTTTT

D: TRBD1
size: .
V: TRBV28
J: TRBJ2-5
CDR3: CASSTGQGFWETQYF
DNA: TGTGCCAGCAGTACCGGACAGGGGTTTTGGGAGACCCAGTACTTC

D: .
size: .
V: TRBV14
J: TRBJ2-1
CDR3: CASSQATGNNEQFF
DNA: TGTGCCAGCAGCCAGGCCACAGGGAACAATGAGCAGTTCTTC

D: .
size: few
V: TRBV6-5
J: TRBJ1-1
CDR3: CASSTRGTEAFF
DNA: TGTGCCAGCAGTACCAGGGGCACTGAAGCTTTCTTT

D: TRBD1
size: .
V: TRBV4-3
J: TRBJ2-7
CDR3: CASSQGGDRFYEQYF
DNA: TGCGCCAGCAGCCAAGGAGGGGACAGATTCTACGAGCAGTACTTC

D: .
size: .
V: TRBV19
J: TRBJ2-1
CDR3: CASSTAGGEMQFF
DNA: TGTGCCAGTAGTACCGCCGGAGGGGAGATGCAGTTCTTC

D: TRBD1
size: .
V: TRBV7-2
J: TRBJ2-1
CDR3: CASSFQTGGRYEQFF
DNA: TGTGCCAGCAGCTTTCAGACAGGGGGCCGTTATGAGCAGTTCTTC

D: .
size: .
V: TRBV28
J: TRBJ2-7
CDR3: CASRVGGSYEQYF
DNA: TGTGCCAGCAGGGTGGGGGGCTCCTACGAGCAGTACTTC

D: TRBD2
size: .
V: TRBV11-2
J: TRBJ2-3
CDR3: CASSFSPTSGSVTQYF
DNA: TGTGCCAGCAGCTTTTCCCCAACTAGCGGGAGTGTAACGCAGTATTTT

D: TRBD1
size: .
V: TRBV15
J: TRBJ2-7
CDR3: CATSRSRTGNYEQYF
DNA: TGTGCCACCAGCAGATCTCGGACAGGGAACTACGAGCAGTACTTC

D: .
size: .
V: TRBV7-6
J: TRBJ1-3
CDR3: CASSASPSSSTAGNTIYF
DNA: TGTGCCAGCAGCGCAAGCCCTTCGTCGAGTACCGCTGGAAACACCATATATTTT

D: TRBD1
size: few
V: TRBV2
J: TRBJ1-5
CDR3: CASRQGASNQPQHF
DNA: TGTGCCAGCAGGCAGGGGGCGTCAAATCAGCCCCAGCATTTT

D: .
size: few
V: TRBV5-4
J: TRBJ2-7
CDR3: CASSQDFYEQYF
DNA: TGTGCCAGCAGCCAGGACTTTTACGAGCAGTACTTC

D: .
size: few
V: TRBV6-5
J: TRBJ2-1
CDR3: CASSSPGGPYNEQFF
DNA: TGTGCCAGCAGTTCGCCGGGGGGCCCCTACAATGAGCAGTTCTTC

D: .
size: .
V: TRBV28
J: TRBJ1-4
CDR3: CASSQTLTNEKLFF
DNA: TGTGCCAGCAGCCAGACACTCACTAATGAAAAACTGTTTTTT

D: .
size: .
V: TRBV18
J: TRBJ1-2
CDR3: CASSPAADNYGYTF
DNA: TGTGCCAGCTCACCAGCGGCCGACAACTATGGCTACACCTTC

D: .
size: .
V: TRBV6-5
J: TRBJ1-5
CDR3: CASRPMQGNQPQHF
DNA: TGTGCCAGCAGGCCGATGCAGGGGAATCAGCCCCAGCATTTT

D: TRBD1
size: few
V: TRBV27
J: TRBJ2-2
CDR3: CASSFQGAGELFF
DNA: TGTGCCAGCAGTTTTCAGGGGGCAGGGGAGCTGTTTTTT

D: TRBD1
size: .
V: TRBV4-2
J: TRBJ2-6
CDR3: CASSQGTGTSGANVLTF
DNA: TGTGCCAGCAGCCAAGGGACAGGGACCTCTGGGGCCAACGTCCTGACTTTC

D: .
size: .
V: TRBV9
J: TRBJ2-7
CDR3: CASSEGLSYEQYF
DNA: TGTGCCAGCAGCGAGGGACTGTCCTACGAGCAGTACTTC

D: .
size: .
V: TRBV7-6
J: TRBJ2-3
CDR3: CASSPFFSATDTQYF
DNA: TGTGCCAGCAGCCCCTTTTTCAGTGCAACAGATACGCAGTATTTT

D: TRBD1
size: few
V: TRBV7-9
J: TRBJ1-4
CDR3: CASSPTGGWGTNEKLFF
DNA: TGTGCCAGCAGCCCTACAGGGGGCTGGGGAACTAATGAAAAACTGTTTTTT

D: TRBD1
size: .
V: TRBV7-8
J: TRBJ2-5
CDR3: CASSPFGFQGEGETQYF
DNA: TGTGCCAGCAGCCCGTTCGGCTTTCAGGGGGAAGGGGAGACCCAGTACTTC

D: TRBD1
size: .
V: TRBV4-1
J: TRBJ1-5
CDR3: CASREGADQPQHF
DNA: TGCGCCAGCCGGGAGGGGGCAGACCAGCCCCAGCATTTT

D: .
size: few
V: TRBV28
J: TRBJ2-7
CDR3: CASLSLNPYEQYF
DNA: TGTGCCAGTCTCAGTTTAAACCCCTACGAGCAGTACTTC

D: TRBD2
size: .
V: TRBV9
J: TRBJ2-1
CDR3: CASSSRTSGGSYNEQFF
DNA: TGTGCCAGCAGCTCCCGGACTAGCGGGGGCTCCTACAATGAGCAGTTCTTC

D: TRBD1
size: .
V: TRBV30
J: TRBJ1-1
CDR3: CAWSLTRQGGGAFF
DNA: TGTGCCTGGAGTTTAACCCGACAGGGTGGTGGAGCTTTCTTT

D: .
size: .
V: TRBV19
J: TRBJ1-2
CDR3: CAIGTSGTNYGYTF
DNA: TGTGCCATTGGGACATCCGGAACTAACTATGGCTACACCTTC

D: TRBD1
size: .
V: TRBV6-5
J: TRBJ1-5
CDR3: CASSLDRGDNQPQHF
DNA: TGTGCCAGCAGTCTAGACAGGGGGGACAATCAGCCCCAGCATTTT

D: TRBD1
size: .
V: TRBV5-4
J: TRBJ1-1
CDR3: CASSRGQGAPGTEAFF
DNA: TGTGCCAGCAGCCGAGGACAGGGGGCGCCTGGCACTGAAGCTTTCTTT

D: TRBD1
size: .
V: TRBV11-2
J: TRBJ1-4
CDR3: CASSGGTGQIGKLFF
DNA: TGTGCCAGCAGCGGGGGGACAGGGCAAATTGGAAAACTGTTTTTT

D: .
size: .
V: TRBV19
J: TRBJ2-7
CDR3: CASKGSGEGYEQYF
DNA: TGTGCCAGTAAGGGATCGGGAGAGGGTTACGAGCAGTACTTC

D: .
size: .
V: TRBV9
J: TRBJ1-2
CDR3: CASMEGGPGGYTF
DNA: TGTGCCAGCATGGAGGGGGGGCCGGGTGGCTACACCTTC

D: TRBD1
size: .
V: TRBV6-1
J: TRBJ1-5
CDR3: CASWEDRGLQPQHF
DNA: TGTGCCAGCTGGGAGGACAGGGGGCTTCAGCCCCAGCATTTT

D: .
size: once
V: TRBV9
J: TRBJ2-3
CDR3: CASSAGGRGDTQYF
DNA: TGTGCCAGCAGCGCGGGGGGCCGAGGAGATACGCAGTATTTT

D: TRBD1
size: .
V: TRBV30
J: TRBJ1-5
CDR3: CAWSDDRGYDQPQHF
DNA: TGTGCCTGGAGCGATGACAGGGGGTATGATCAGCCCCAGCATTTT

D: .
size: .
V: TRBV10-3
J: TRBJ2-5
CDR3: CAIGSSPETQYF
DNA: TGTGCCATCGGTTCTAGCCCAGAGACCCAGTACTTC

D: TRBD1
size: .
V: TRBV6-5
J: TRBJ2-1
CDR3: CASTKTGGSYNEQFF
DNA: TGTGCCAGCACCAAGACAGGGGGCTCCTACAATGAGCAGTTCTTC